The 17 T cell receptor beta chains below all came from one sample that was sequenced in a study of T cells in Graves' hyperthyroidism and ophthalmopathy. Amplification of TCR beta CDR3 regions was performed using RNA transcripts as template. Initially, a first-round RT-PCR of the TCR CDR3 employed the HTBI primer set. Using its own MiXCR run on the multiplex PCR reads, TCRdb lists one record per CDR3 protein. The top ten clones hold 5.5% to 7.5% of a sample with hundreds of thousands of distinct CDR3 sequences, approximately 15% of them seen once. The material sequenced was blood. Receptor source: a young woman with Graves' hyperthyroidism that later progressed to Graves' ophthalmopathy.

The sample holds many counts of this clonotype. This sequence joins TRBV11-2 and TRBJ1-2; 7 bases are a match to TRBD1. Germline trimming cut 1 base from V and 1 base from J; bases unmatched to any gene: 3. Per the germline V gene, CDR1 is SGHAT and CDR2 is FQNNGV. The CDR3 is 15 residues long. CDR3 region: CASSLAGGNNYGYTF. CDR3 DNA sequence: TGTGCCAGCAGCTTAGCAGGGGGAAATAACTATGGCTACACCTTC. The full variable domain, completed using reference TRBV11-2 and TRBJ1-2, is EAGVAQSPRYKIIEKRQSVAFWCNPISGHATLYWYQQILGQGPKLLIQFQNNGVVDDSQLPKDRFSAERLKGVDSTLKIQPAKLEDSAVYLCASSLAGGNNYGYTFGSGTRLTVV.

This clonotype was seen at least ten times. The J gene is TRBJ2-5, the V gene TRBV7-9; no firm D call. CDR3 length: 11 amino acids. V was cut by 5 bases and J by 5 bases, with 6 bases left in between. Germline V gene sequence: CDR1 SEHNR, CDR2 FQNEAQ (reference sequence). Here the CDR3 reads CASSDVETQYF. The CDR3 DNA follows: TGTGCCAGCAGCGATGTTGAGACCCAGTACTTC.

The table lists this clonotype with many counts. The genes are TRBV7-8 and TRBJ2-1, with D perhaps matching TRBD1 or TRBD2 (6 bases each). V was trimmed by 5 bases and J by 3 bases, leaving 20 bases between them. This CDR3 contains 17 residues. Germline V gene lookup returns CDR1 SGHVS and CDR2 FQNEAQ. Here the CDR3 reads CASSQWGAEIYYNEQFF. The CDR3 coding sequence is TGTGCCAGCAGCCAATGGGGGGCCGAAATTTACTACAATGAGCAGTTCTTC.

There are many counts of this clonotype. J is TRBJ1-5 and V is TRBV6-1; D might be TRBD1 (5 bases). The CDR3 covers 14 residues. Germline V gene sequence: CDR1 MNHNS, CDR2 SASEGT. Trimming cost V 1 base and J 9 bases, with 13 bases left between them. CDR3 sequence reads: CASSEVGRETPQHF. The CDR3 DNA reads as TGTGCCAGCAGTGAAGTCGGCAGGGAGACGCCCCAGCATTTT.

This clonotype was counted many times. This sequence joins TRBV6-6 and TRBJ2-3, with D unresolved. The germline V and J ends were trimmed by 1 base and 2 bases, with 13 bases remaining between them. This CDR3 comprises 16 residues. The germline V gene encodes CDR1 MNHNY and CDR2 SVGAGI (reference sequence). The CDR3 DNA follows: TGTGCCAGCAGTTACTTATTTACGGATCCCACAGATACGCAGTATTTT. Translation gives CASSYLFTDPTDTQYF.

This clonotype showed up many times. The V and J genes are TRBV27 and TRBJ2-7; 7 nucleotides line up with TRBD1. Trimming at V came to 5 bases and at J to 4 bases, leaving 14 bases not matched to a gene. The CDR3 sequence is 16 residues long. CDR1 and CDR2 (germline): MNHEY, SMNVEV (reference sequence). The CDR3 is CASSLDPTGRRYEQYF. CDR3 bases: TGTGCCAGCAGTCTAGATCCGACAGGGCGTCGGTACGAGCAGTACTTC.

This clonotype was seen a handful of times. V gene TRBV12-3 or TRBV12-4 combines with J gene TRBJ2-1; D not certain. Trimming cost V 6 bases and J 6 bases, with 15 bases left between them. The CDR3 totals 14 residues. The DNA of the CDR3 is TGTGCCAGCAGCCGTAGTAGGGCCCCCAATGAGCAGTTCTTC. It translates to CASSRSRAPNEQFF.

This clonotype was counted many times. The chain is built from TRBV6-6 and TRBJ1-4, with a weak D call TRBD1 (5 bases). The CDR3 runs to 16 residues. V lost 1 base, J lost 1 base, and 10 bases lay in between. CDR1 MNHNY and CDR2 SVGAGI come from the germline V gene (reference sequence). CDR3 in amino acids: CASSYFRGGTNEKLFF. CDR3 in DNA: TGTGCCAGCAGTTACTTTAGGGGCGGAACTAATGAAAAACTGTTTTTT.

This clonotype has just a few counts. This may stem from a read error, because a much larger clone lies one nucleotide away. V and J are TRBV7-2 and TRBJ2-5, with D uncertain. Germline values: CDR1 SGHTA, CDR2 FQGNSA. Trimming took off 1 base at V and 5 bases at J, with 11 bases between the two ends. The CDR3 is 14 amino acids. In DNA form, the CDR3 reads TGTGCCAGCAGCTTAGGAGGTCCGAGCGAGACCCAGTACTTC. It translates to CASSLGGPSETQYF.

The J gene is TRBJ1-6, the V gene TRBV30, with TRBD1 as a possible D gene (5 bases). Germline assignment: CDR1 GTSNPN and CDR2 SVGIG (reference sequence). The CDR3 is 13 residues long. Trimming cost V 3 bases and J 7 bases, with 10 bases left between them. The CDR3 here is CAWRQGSNSPLHF. In nucleotides, the CDR3 is TGTGCCTGGAGGCAGGGTTCGAATTCACCCCTCCACTTT.

This clonotype was seen at least ten times. The gene calls are TRBV7-9 and TRBJ1-1; unclear D gene. V gave up 1 base and J gave up 1 base, with 7 bases separating them. CDR1 and CDR2 from the germline V gene are SEHNR and FQNEAQ (reference sequence). CDR3 length equals 14 residues. The CDR3 region is CASSLGSQNTEAFF. DNA of the CDR3: TGTGCCAGCAGCTTAGGGTCTCAGAACACTGAAGCTTTCTTT.

This clonotype came up a few times. This could be a read error, since a much larger clone is one nucleotide away. The chain links TRBV28 to TRBJ2-7, with a possible D match to TRBD2 (6 bases). V gave up 6 bases and J gave up 2 bases, with 14 bases separating them. CDR3 length: 14 residues. Looked up from germline, CDR1 is MDHEN and CDR2 is SYDVKM. The CDR3 is CASSVLASAYEQYF. CDR3 nucleotides: TGTGCCAGCAGCGTACTAGCTTCCGCCTACGAGCAGTACTTC.

This clonotype was found many times. The chain has TRBV11-3 and TRBJ2-2; 11 nucleotides agree with TRBD2. J lost 7 bases, V lost 4 bases, and 14 bases had no gene match. The germline gives CDR1 SGHNT, CDR2 YENEEA. The CDR3 is 18 amino acids. The CDR3 reads CASSSFLISGRAVGELFF. The CDR3, as DNA: TGTGCCAGCAGCTCCTTCCTAATTAGCGGGAGGGCCGTCGGGGAGCTGTTTTTT.

This clonotype has a count of ten or more. The chain couples TRBV6-2 or TRBV6-3 to TRBJ1-1; D gene ambiguous. Per germline, CDR1 MNHEY and CDR2 SVGEGT. Trimming cost V 8 bases and J 5 bases, with 21 bases left between them. This CDR3 is built from 15 residues. The CDR3 DNA follows: TGTGCCAGCCTTGCCTCAGCCGGCTTGGGTACTGAAGCTTTCTTT. It is translated as CASLASAGLGTEAFF.

Many counts were recorded for this clonotype. The chain is built from TRBV2 and TRBJ2-7; TRBD2 is a possible D gene (7 bases). The germline V gene encodes CDR1 SNHLY and CDR2 FYNNEI. V was shortened by 7 bases and J by 6 bases, with 16 bases between the two germline ends. The CDR3 has 13 residues. DNA of the CDR3: TGTGCCAGCACCCTTCTGGGGGGGCTCGAGCAGTACTTC. Its translation: CASTLLGGLEQYF.

Many counts were recorded for this clonotype. This chain connects TRBV12-5 to TRBJ2-1, with 7 bases matching TRBD1. The CDR3 is 18 amino acids. The J segment lost 0 bases and the V segment lost 0 bases, leaving 8 bases of the junction unmatched. Per germline, CDR1 LGHNT and CDR2 FRNRAP. The CDR3 DNA is TGTGCTAGTGGTTTGGTGCTTGGACGGGACAGCTCCTACAATGAGCAGTTCTTC. Amino acid sequence: CASGLVLGRDSSYNEQFF.

Note on this clonotype: This may be a read error, as it is one base from a much larger clone. The chain carries TRBV3-1 and TRBJ1-1; possible D gene TRBD1, 5 bases. This CDR3 is 14 amino acids long. Germline V gives CDR1 LGHDT, CDR2 YNNKEL (reference sequence). The CDR3 bases are TGTGCCAGCAGCCCGGGCGGGGCCGACCTAGAAGCTTCCTTT. Translation: CASSPGGADLEASF.